This is a list of T cell receptor beta chains from one sample in a study of blood T cell repertoires in COVID-19. Libraries were prepared by immunoSEQ multiplex PCR; TCRdb keeps only in-frame clonotypes and omits some of them. Here the sample spans 58,000 or so clones, roughly nine tenths being singletons. The sequenced material came from peripheral blood. The receptor set was obtained from a woman in her 70s with active COVID-19. CDR3s include the opening cysteine and the closing phenylalanine or tryptophan. Fields, in order: CDR3 protein, CDR3 DNA, D gene, J gene, V gene, clone size. The D gene is left open where the match is weak. Only part of the rows carry a size: once, few, many, or a class if the clone is expanded.

CDR3 protein: CASSLLLAGVGEQYF
CDR3 DNA: TGTGCCAGCAGCTTGCTTCTAGCGGGAGTTGGCGAGCAGTACTTC
D gene: TRBD2
J gene: TRBJ2-7
V gene: TRBV7-2
clone size: NA

CDR3 protein: CASSLGGGLNTGELFF
CDR3 DNA: TGCGCCAGCAGCTTGGGAGGGGGCCTGAACACCGGGGAGCTGTTTTTT
D gene: TRBD1
J gene: TRBJ2-2
V gene: TRBV5-1
clone size: NA

CDR3 protein: CASSATSRSPEQYF
CDR3 DNA: TGTGCCAGCAGCGCAACTAGCCGCAGTCCCGAGCAGTACTTC
D gene: NA
J gene: TRBJ2-7
V gene: TRBV7-9
clone size: NA

CDR3 protein: CASSLVLAGGRETQYF
CDR3 DNA: TGTGCCAGCAGCTTGGTACTAGCGGGAGGTCGAGAGACCCAGTACTTC
D gene: TRBD2
J gene: TRBJ2-5
V gene: TRBV5-6
clone size: NA

CDR3 protein: CASAYSGGDTEAFF
CDR3 DNA: TGTGCCAGCGCCTACAGCGGCGGGGACACTGAAGCTTTCTTT
D gene: NA
J gene: TRBJ1-1
V gene: TRBV2
clone size: NA

CDR3 protein: CASRGLGGLAGVVGTGELFF
CDR3 DNA: TGTGCCAGCAGGGGCTTGGGCGGGCTAGCGGGAGTTGTTGGGACCGGGGAGCTGTTTTTT
D gene: TRBD2
J gene: TRBJ2-2
V gene: TRBV4-2
clone size: NA

CDR3 protein: CASSVTAGTSSYEQYF
CDR3 DNA: TGTGCCAGCAGCGTCACGGCCGGGACTTCCTCCTACGAGCAGTACTTC
D gene: NA
J gene: TRBJ2-7
V gene: TRBV9
clone size: NA

CDR3 protein: CAWSGQYNSPLHF
CDR3 DNA: TGTGCCTGGAGTGGGCAGTATAATTCACCCCTCCACTTT
D gene: NA
J gene: TRBJ1-6
V gene: TRBV30
clone size: NA

CDR3 protein: CASSPARGRFTQYF
CDR3 DNA: TGCGCCAGCAGTCCCGCCAGGGGACGATTTACCCAGTACTTC
D gene: NA
J gene: TRBJ2-5
V gene: TRBV23-1
clone size: once

CDR3 protein: CAISRLAGDTGELFF
CDR3 DNA: TGTGCCATCAGCCGACTAGCGGGAGACACCGGGGAGCTGTTTTTT
D gene: TRBD2
J gene: TRBJ2-2
V gene: TRBV10-3
clone size: NA

CDR3 protein: CASSQEGGASYNEQFF
CDR3 DNA: TGCGCCAGCAGCCAAGAGGGGGGGGCTTCTTACAATGAGCAGTTCTTC
D gene: NA
J gene: TRBJ2-1
V gene: TRBV4-1
clone size: NA

CDR3 protein: CASSLKTSGRESDTQYF
CDR3 DNA: TGTGCCAGCAGCCTCAAGACTAGCGGGAGGGAGTCTGATACGCAGTATTTT
D gene: TRBD2
J gene: TRBJ2-3
V gene: TRBV7-9
clone size: NA

CDR3 protein: CASSPVAGAITDTQYF
CDR3 DNA: TGTGCCAGCAGCCCTGTAGCGGGAGCGATCACAGATACGCAGTATTTT
D gene: TRBD2
J gene: TRBJ2-3
V gene: TRBV5-4
clone size: NA

CDR3 protein: CASTGTGNEKLFF
CDR3 DNA: TGTGCCAGTACCGGGACAGGTAATGAAAAACTGTTTTTT
D gene: TRBD1
J gene: TRBJ1-4
V gene: TRBV19
clone size: NA

CDR3 protein: CASRIAGGPYEQYF
CDR3 DNA: TGTGCCAGCAGGATAGCGGGAGGGCCCTACGAGCAGTACTTC
D gene: TRBD2
J gene: TRBJ2-7
V gene: TRBV6-5
clone size: NA

CDR3 protein: CASSPAGGSSGNTIYF
CDR3 DNA: TGTGCCAGCAGCCCGGCGGGAGGGAGCTCTGGAAACACCATATATTTT
D gene: NA
J gene: TRBJ1-3
V gene: TRBV9
clone size: NA

CDR3 protein: CASSLFRRTSGDYEQYF
CDR3 DNA: TGTGCCAGCAGTTTATTTAGAAGGACTAGCGGAGACTACGAGCAGTACTTC
D gene: TRBD2
J gene: TRBJ2-7
V gene: TRBV28
clone size: NA

CDR3 protein: CASSLAFEQYF
CDR3 DNA: TGTGCCAGCAGTTTGGCCTTCGAGCAGTACTTC
D gene: NA
J gene: TRBJ2-7
V gene: TRBV12-3/TRBV12-4
clone size: NA

CDR3 protein: CASSPGLAGPEQYF
CDR3 DNA: TGTGCCAGCAGTCCGGGACTAGCGGGCCCCGAGCAGTACTTC
D gene: TRBD2
J gene: TRBJ2-7
V gene: TRBV3-1/TRBV3-2
clone size: NA

CDR3 protein: CATSDRLASYNEQFF
CDR3 DNA: TGTGCCACCAGTGATCGGCTAGCCTCCTACAATGAGCAGTTCTTC
D gene: NA
J gene: TRBJ2-1
V gene: TRBV24-1
clone size: NA

CDR3 protein: CAWSRGGAGELFF
CDR3 DNA: TGTGCCTGGAGTCGTGGGGGGGCCGGGGAGCTGTTTTTT
D gene: TRBD2
J gene: TRBJ2-2
V gene: TRBV30
clone size: NA

CDR3 protein: CASSVVGTGSLSAEAFF
CDR3 DNA: TGTGCCAGCAGCGTAGTGGGGACAGGGTCTCTTTCGGCTGAAGCTTTCTTT
D gene: TRBD1
J gene: TRBJ1-1
V gene: TRBV9
clone size: once

CDR3 protein: CASSSQTSGRTTDTQYF
CDR3 DNA: TGCGCCAGCAGCTCCCAGACTAGCGGGAGGACCACAGATACGCAGTATTTT
D gene: TRBD2
J gene: TRBJ2-3
V gene: TRBV5-1
clone size: NA

CDR3 protein: CASSLDERRGETQYF
CDR3 DNA: TGTGCCAGCAGCTTGGACGAAAGAAGGGGGGAGACCCAGTACTTC
D gene: NA
J gene: TRBJ2-5
V gene: TRBV5-4
clone size: few

CDR3 protein: CASSFLREAITGELFF
CDR3 DNA: TGTGCCAGCAGCTTCTTGCGGGAGGCAATCACCGGGGAGCTGTTTTTT
D gene: TRBD2
J gene: TRBJ2-2
V gene: TRBV13
clone size: NA

CDR3 protein: CASSPLGSSYNEQFF
CDR3 DNA: TGTGCCAGCAGTCCCCTCGGGAGCTCCTACAATGAGCAGTTCTTC
D gene: NA
J gene: TRBJ2-1
V gene: TRBV27
clone size: NA

CDR3 protein: CASSQDRTGTGSLEQFF
CDR3 DNA: TGTGCCAGCAGCCAAGACCGAACCGGGACAGGGTCCCTTGAGCAGTTCTTC
D gene: TRBD1
J gene: TRBJ2-1
V gene: TRBV3-1/TRBV3-2
clone size: NA

CDR3 protein: CASSPPGGPRDEKLFF
CDR3 DNA: TGTGCCAGCTCACCCCCGGGAGGCCCCCGGGACGAAAAACTGTTTTTT
D gene: NA
J gene: TRBJ1-4
V gene: TRBV18
clone size: once

CDR3 protein: CASTQGIGVNTEAFF
CDR3 DNA: TGCGCCAGCACCCAGGGAATAGGGGTCAACACTGAAGCTTTCTTT
D gene: NA
J gene: TRBJ1-1
V gene: TRBV5-1
clone size: NA

CDR3 protein: CATRQPNTGELFF
CDR3 DNA: TGTGCCACCCGACAGCCGAACACCGGGGAGCTGTTTTTT
D gene: NA
J gene: TRBJ2-2
V gene: TRBV6-5
clone size: NA

CDR3 protein: CASSQRHSGRRNTGELFF
CDR3 DNA: TGCGCCAGCAGCCAGCGCCATAGCGGGAGGAGGAACACCGGGGAGCTGTTTTTT
D gene: TRBD2
J gene: TRBJ2-2
V gene: TRBV4-1
clone size: NA

CDR3 protein: CASRPRQGASNQPQHF
CDR3 DNA: TGTGCCAGCAGGCCACGACAGGGGGCTAGCAATCAGCCCCAGCATTTT
D gene: TRBD1
J gene: TRBJ1-5
V gene: TRBV28
clone size: NA

CDR3 protein: CASSRQGARNSPLHF
CDR3 DNA: TGTGCCAGTAGTAGACAGGGGGCGCGTAATTCACCCCTCCACTTT
D gene: TRBD1
J gene: TRBJ1-6
V gene: TRBV19
clone size: NA

CDR3 protein: CASGTAGVGYEQYF
CDR3 DNA: TGTGCCAGCGGGACAGCAGGTGTGGGCTACGAGCAGTACTTC
D gene: TRBD1
J gene: TRBJ2-7
V gene: TRBV6-5
clone size: NA

CDR3 protein: CASSENRGASEQYF
CDR3 DNA: TGTGCCAGCAGTGAAAATCGTGGGGCGAGCGAGCAGTACTTC
D gene: NA
J gene: TRBJ2-7
V gene: TRBV6-1
clone size: NA

CDR3 protein: CASSVGPRETQYF
CDR3 DNA: TGTGCCAGCAGCGTGGGCCCCCGGGAGACCCAGTACTTC
D gene: NA
J gene: TRBJ2-5
V gene: TRBV9
clone size: NA

CDR3 protein: CASRSREGPLDEQFF
CDR3 DNA: TGTGCCAGCAGGTCGCGGGAGGGTCCCCTAGATGAGCAGTTCTTC
D gene: TRBD2
J gene: TRBJ2-1
V gene: TRBV28
clone size: NA

CDR3 protein: CASSLDSPEDGYTF
CDR3 DNA: TGCGCCAGCAGCTTGGATTCACCGGAGGATGGCTACACCTTC
D gene: NA
J gene: TRBJ1-2
V gene: TRBV5-1
clone size: NA

CDR3 protein: CASSQTQGEQYF
CDR3 DNA: TGTGCCAGCAGCCAGACTCAGGGCGAGCAGTACTTC
D gene: NA
J gene: TRBJ2-7
V gene: TRBV4-2
clone size: NA

CDR3 protein: CASSLGSGGKQYF
CDR3 DNA: TGTGCCAGCAGTTTGGGGTCGGGGGGTAAGCAGTACTTC
D gene: TRBD2
J gene: TRBJ2-7
V gene: TRBV27
clone size: NA

CDR3 protein: CASSLGLASEQYF
CDR3 DNA: TGCGCCAGCAGCTTGGGACTAGCCAGCGAGCAGTACTTC
D gene: TRBD2
J gene: TRBJ2-7
V gene: TRBV5-1
clone size: NA

CDR3 protein: CASSYPTSGQETQYF
CDR3 DNA: TGTGCCAGCAGCTACCCGACTAGCGGGCAAGAGACCCAGTACTTC
D gene: TRBD2
J gene: TRBJ2-5
V gene: TRBV7-9
clone size: once

CDR3 protein: CASSTPDRGRIEKLFF
CDR3 DNA: TGTGCCAGCAGCACACCCGACAGGGGCCGAATCGAAAAACTGTTTTTT
D gene: NA
J gene: TRBJ1-4
V gene: TRBV21-1
clone size: NA

CDR3 protein: CASSSTGGGETQYF
CDR3 DNA: TGTGCCAGCAGCTCCACAGGGGGCGGAGAGACCCAGTACTTC
D gene: TRBD1
J gene: TRBJ2-5
V gene: TRBV11-2
clone size: NA

CDR3 protein: CASSNRLSSGSFGANVLTF
CDR3 DNA: TGTGCCAGCAGTAACAGACTATCCAGCGGGAGCTTTGGGGCCAACGTCCTGACTTTC
D gene: TRBD2
J gene: TRBJ2-6
V gene: TRBV6-2/TRBV6-3
clone size: NA